The clone carrying this T cell receptor (beta chain) was seen many times. Its target is not known. This CDR3 has 13 residues. V shed 5 bases and J shed 8 bases, with 13 bases lying between them. Per the germline V gene, CDR1 is SGHTA and CDR2 is FQGNSA. This entry belongs to a study of identical twins. General study results and limits: Weaker excess twin sharing was seen among beta out-of-frame sequences. Donors were not followed over many years; analysis was cross-sectional.

A universal primer binding site was introduced by template switching. The final cDNA contained unique molecular identifiers. TCRdb passed the 5' RACE reads through MiXCR, listing each CDR3 protein once. The sample consists of some 500,000 distinct CDR3 sequences, 9% to 10% of them appearing once. These records were also assigned to another study, of yellow fever vaccine responses in identical twins.

The sample comprised PBMCs. The receptor was derived from a woman between 18 and 30 years old in good health. The V and J genes are TRBV7-2 and TRBJ1-5, with a tentative D call TRBD1 (6 bases). The CDR3 here is CASSPDPGEPQHF. The DNA of the CDR3 is TGTGCCAGCAGCCCAGACCCAGGGGAGCCCCAGCATTTT.